This paragraph reports one T cell receptor beta chain. Its antigen is as yet unknown. CDR3 length: 15 residues. J lost 0 bases, V lost 6 bases, and 2 bases had no gene match. The V gene's germline CDR1 is SGHTA and CDR2 FQGNSA. The data were obtained in a study of shared clonotypes between healthy human individuals. General study results and limits: Rarefaction curves obtained for sorted subsets showed sequencing incomplete despite large depth.

TCRdb's table, derived via immunoSEQ multiplex PCR, lists solely in-frame clones and lacks some. This table holds 2 million to 3 million clones, approximately 93% found once. This chain connects TRBV7-2 to TRBJ2-1, with TRBD2 matching over 10 bases. The specimen sequenced was naive CD4+ T cells from PBMCs. Described subset: CD45RA+ positively selected. The source of this sequence is a man in his late teens or twenties in good health. Some clones in this sample may be carry-over from other donors' samples. The CDR3 nucleotides are TGTGCCAGCAGAACTAGCGGGAACTCCTACAATGAGCAGTTCTTC. Translating gives CASRTSGNSYNEQFF.